These T cell receptor beta chains were read from a single sample in a study of spatial heterogeneity in lung cancer. TCRdb reanalysed the 5' RACE reads using MiXCR and keeps one entry per CDR3 protein. Of about 4,000 distinct CDR3 sequences in the sample, 6% to 6.5% were seen once. The specimen comprised lung tumor tissue, sampled at surgery. These receptors were obtained from a male donor with early-stage non-small cell lung cancer. Both conserved end residues are part of each CDR3.

V gene	J gene	CDR3 protein
TRBV9	TRBJ1-5	CASSVEENQPQHF
TRBV6-1	TRBJ2-3	CASKAAMYTDTQYF
TRBV5-4	TRBJ2-5	CASTLGTTRETQYF
TRBV28	TRBJ2-7	CASSFTGKTYEQYF
TRBV7-2	TRBJ2-7	CASSPSRDSYEQYF
TRBV6-5	TRBJ1-1	CASSSKGTGNTEAFF
TRBV2	TRBJ2-5	CASGGQLQETQYF
TRBV5-6	TRBJ1-5	CASSLGTVYSNQPQHF
TRBV2	TRBJ2-2	CASGGTRSGELFF
TRBV5-6	TRBJ2-1	CASSFGDRGNEQFF
TRBV7-6	TRBJ2-3	CGSSLATLAGGADTQYF
TRBV7-2	TRBJ2-3	CASSSQRGGRETQYF
TRBV12-3/TRBV12-4	TRBJ1-2	CASSSGFPYGYTF
TRBV6-5	TRBJ2-2	CASRDSILANTGELFF
TRBV12-3/TRBV12-4	TRBJ2-3	CASSFIDLASSSTDTQYF
TRBV14	TRBJ2-2	CASSEDVEANTGELFF
TRBV5-1	TRBJ2-2	CASSLATGTGELFF
TRBV7-9	TRBJ1-2	CASSPGTLIGYGYTF
TRBV3-1	TRBJ2-3	CASSQFPSGTTDTQYF
TRBV5-1	TRBJ2-7	CASSSGLAGSYEQYF
TRBV20-1	TRBJ2-7	CSARVSGEYYEQYF
TRBV6-2/TRBV6-3	TRBJ2-3	CASRDRDIYTDTQYF
TRBV3-2	TRBJ1-2	CASSPTANYGYTF
TRBV12-3/TRBV12-4	TRBJ2-1	CASSSTAGTIPFF
TRBV9	TRBJ2-3	CASSVGPGGSSNTQYF
TRBV6-2/TRBV6-3	TRBJ1-2	CASSPANSYGYTF
TRBV2	TRBJ2-7	CASRTQTGGEQYF
TRBV7-9	TRBJ1-6	CASSFGASRSSPLHF
TRBV20-1	TRBJ2-1	CSARGTSGTGDEQFF
TRBV12-3/TRBV12-4	TRBJ1-2	CASSLARRRTTARGYTF
TRBV7-2	TRBJ2-1	CASSPSQVGFF
TRBV7-2	TRBJ1-5	CASSAGTGVNQPQHF
TRBV3-1	TRBJ1-5	CASSQALDRIQPQHF
TRBV19	TRBJ2-4	CASSGSWAKNIQYF
TRBV6-2/TRBV6-3	TRBJ2-1	CASSLQGGEQFF
TRBV20-1	TRBJ2-7	CSAPPSQPRGSYEQYF
TRBV2	TRBJ1-1	CASSGTEFNTEAFF
TRBV2	TRBJ1-5	CASSVQGEPQHF
TRBV13	TRBJ1-1	CASSHDSPNTEAFF
TRBV20-1	TRBJ2-7	CSALRSGRRDYEQYF